The source of this T cell receptor (beta chain) is a study of control samples from healthy donors and cancer patients. Repertoires were generated with immunoSEQ multiplex PCR, while TCRdb's copy carries only in-frame clones and drops some. The sample includes 80,000 or so clones, less than 95% seen only once; the top ten take around 6.4%. CDR1 is SGHTA and CDR2 is FQGNSA in the germline V gene. The V end lost 4 bases, the J end lost 2 bases, and 15 bases lay between the germline ends. CDR3 length equals 16 residues. The TCR was taken from a middle-aged woman in good health. The gene calls are TRBV7-2 and TRBJ1-3; the D gene is possibly TRBD1 (6 bases). Sequencing used blood. The CDR3 sequence: CASSSRWGQPGNTIYF. CDR3 nucleotide sequence: TGTGCCAGCAGCTCCCGGTGGGGGCAACCTGGAAACACCATATATTTT.